This TCR beta chain was captured in a study of blood T cell repertoires in COVID-19. Study overall: Sites in the United States, Italy and Spain provided acute and convalescent COVID-19 samples.

Original processing methods: Counts of nucleated cells, estimated from reference gene primer amplification, were obtained. Data came from immunoSEQ multiplex PCR; TCRdb stores just in-frame clones and leaves some out. V and J calls and clone size are copied from that table; D and trimming were computed from the DNA. The sample has roughly 87,000 clones, roughly 88% seen once. The V gene's germline CDR1 is SQVTM and CDR2 ANQGSEA. The CDR3 has 16 amino acids. The trim removed 1 base at V and 1 base at J, leaving 7 bases unmatched. The chain is built from TRBV29-1 and TRBJ1-1; 9 bases fit TRBD1. This TCR was recovered from a man in his sixties with acute or convalescent COVID-19. Sequencing used peripheral blood. In nucleotides, the CDR3 is TGCAGCGTTGAAGGTGGGGGGACAGGGAGGAACACTGAAGCTTTCTTT. It is translated as CSVEGGGTGRNTEAFF.